The 26 T cell receptor beta chains reported below all come from one sample, sequenced in a study of cytomegalovirus exposure and HLA in healthy donors. Data came from immunoSEQ multiplex PCR; TCRdb stores just in-frame clones and leaves some out. The data hold around 140,000 clones, with about 95% observed a single time. Sequenced input: PBMCs. These receptors all stem from a young man in good health and CMV-seropositive.

The chain links TRBV5-1 to TRBJ2-1, with D possibly being TRBD2 (5 bases). The V end was cut by 8 bases, the J end by 0 bases, with 9 bases between. This CDR3 contains 13 residues. The germline CDR1 and CDR2 sequences are SGHRS and YFSETQ. Here the CDR3 reads CARRRASYNEQFF. The CDR3 nucleotides read TGCGCCAGGAGGCGGGCCTCCTACAATGAGCAGTTCTTC.

This clone was detected a few times. The chain uses TRBV2 and TRBJ2-5; D ambiguous. Germline lookup yields CDR1 SNHLY and CDR2 FYNNEI. The CDR3 is 11 residues long. V was trimmed by 8 bases and J by 5 bases, leaving 9 bases between them. The CDR3 spells CASSVLETQYF. The CDR3 bases are TGTGCCAGCTCAGTGTTGGAGACCCAGTACTTC.

The sample holds one count of this clone. The chain links TRBV19 to TRBJ1-2; 7 nucleotides line up with TRBD1. Germline V CDR1 and CDR2: LNHDA, SQIVND (reference sequence). V lost 6 bases and J lost 4; bases outside the gene matches: 11. The CDR3 extends over 15 amino acids. The CDR3 region has the DNA TGTGCCAGTAGCCCACAGGGGACCTCCTTCTATGGCTACACCTTC. It encodes CASSPQGTSFYGYTF.

The chain joins TRBV30 to TRBJ2-5; 7 positions match TRBD2. The CDR3 extends over 12 amino acids. V dropped 7 bases and J dropped 2; count of bases not matched to a gene: 4. Looked up from germline, CDR1 is GTSNPN and CDR2 is SVGIG (reference sequence). The CDR3 DNA reads TGTGCCTACTGGGGGGGTCAAGAGACCCAGTACTTC. Amino acid sequence: CAYWGGQETQYF.

The V call is TRBV5-1, the J call TRBJ2-5; 11 bases fit TRBD2. With 2 bases clipped from V and 3 bases from J, the junction kept 3 bases outside the gene matches. The length of the CDR3 is 15 residues. Germline V gene sequence: CDR1 SGHRS, CDR2 YFSETQ. The CDR3 spells CASSFRGLAEETQYF. CDR3 sequence (DNA): TGCGCCAGCAGCTTTAGGGGACTAGCGGAAGAGACCCAGTACTTC.

CDR3 region: CASSGGTSARLIQETQYF. The CDR3, as DNA: TGTGCCAGCAGCGGGGGGACTAGCGCCCGCTTAATACAAGAGACCCAGTACTTC. V gene TRBV28 combines with J gene TRBJ2-5, with 10 bases fitting TRBD2. The V gene's germline CDR1 is MDHEN and CDR2 SYDVKM. Losses at the gene ends were 6 bases for V and 2 bases for J; bases not matched to a gene: 15. This CDR3 region has 18 residues.

The J gene is TRBJ2-7, the V gene TRBV10-3; D may be TRBD2 (5 bases). Germline CDR1 and CDR2: ENHRY and SYGVKD. Trimming removed 0 bases from V and 2 bases from J, with 8 bases in between. The CDR3 runs 14 residues. This chain's CDR3 is CAISESSGAYEQYF. The DNA for the CDR3 is TGTGCCATCAGTGAGTCCAGCGGTGCCTACGAGCAGTACTTC.

The chain uses TRBV7-2 and TRBJ2-1; D possibly corresponds to TRBD2 (6 bases). The CDR3 extends over 15 amino acids. V lost 3 bases, J lost 8 bases, and 17 bases lay in between. Germline assignment: CDR1 SGHTA and CDR2 FQGNSA. CDR3 in DNA: TGTGCCAGCAGCTTGATTGGGACTCCCGTTGATGAGCAGTTCTTC. Translating it yields CASSLIGTPVDEQFF.

The rearrangement links TRBV19 to TRBJ2-1; no clear D. Per germline, CDR1 LNHDA and CDR2 SQIVND (reference sequence). The CDR3 is 14 residues long. The V end was cut by 0 bases, the J end by 8 bases, with 11 bases between. The CDR3 spells CASSIDSLQDEQFF. The CDR3 DNA sequence: TGTGCCAGTAGTATAGACTCCCTTCAGGATGAGCAGTTCTTC. The variable domain in full, completed from reference TRBV19 and TRBJ2-1, reads DGGITQSPKYLFRKEGQNVTLSCEQNLNHDAMYWYRQDPGQGLRLIYYSQIVNDFQKGDIAEGYSVSREKKESFPLTVTSAQKNPTAFYLCASSIDSLQDEQFFGPGTRLTVL.

The V gene is TRBV6-1, the J gene TRBJ2-7; possible D gene TRBD2, 5 bases. Germline values: CDR1 MNHNS, CDR2 SASEGT. This CDR3 spans 16 amino acids. V lost 3 bases and J lost 3, with 18 bases in between. CDR3 sequence: CASSEYTSITSYEQYF. DNA for the CDR3: TGTGCCAGCAGTGAGTACACCTCGATTACTAGCTACGAGCAGTACTTC.

The table lists this clone with a count of one. The rearrangement links TRBV11-2 to TRBJ2-3, with D maybe TRBD2 (6 bases). The CDR3 extends over 12 amino acids. Germline-derived CDR1 and CDR2 are SGHAT and FQNNGV. V lost 5 bases and J lost 4, with 7 bases in between. CDR3 sequence reads: CASSPGADTQYF. DNA for the CDR3: TGTGCCAGCAGCCCGGGGGCAGATACGCAGTATTTT.

The CDR3 is CAWTQGSYNSPLHF. The CDR3 DNA is TGTGCCTGGACACAGGGCTCCTATAATTCACCCCTCCACTTT. V is TRBV30 and J is TRBJ1-6; D perhaps matches TRBD1 (6 bases). Germline CDR1 and CDR2: GTSNPN and SVGIG (reference sequence). The CDR3 runs 14 residues. With 4 bases removed from V and 0 bases from J, the gap between germline ends came to 7 bases.

This clone was recorded only once. The chain has TRBV2 and TRBJ1-4; possibly TRBD1 for D (5 bases). CDR3 length equals 14 residues. The germline V and J ends were trimmed by 7 bases and 1 base, with 10 bases remaining between them. The germline gives CDR1 SNHLY, CDR2 FYNNEI. Written as DNA, the CDR3 is TGTGCCAGCAACCAACAGGAAACTAATGAAAAACTGTTTTTT. Protein: CASNQQETNEKLFF.

This chain links TRBV9 with TRBJ2-7, with 12 bases aligning to TRBD2. This CDR3 has 16 amino acids. The germline CDR1 and CDR2 sequences are SGDLS and YYNGEE. V was clipped by 4 bases and J by 5 bases; unmatched bases: 10. Here the CDR3 reads CASSPLGLAGGNEQYF. The CDR3, as DNA: TGTGCCAGCAGCCCCCTGGGGCTAGCGGGAGGGAACGAGCAGTACTTC.

The chain links TRBV7-2 to TRBJ1-2, with D possibly matching TRBD1 (6 bases). The germline V gene has CDR1 SGHTA and CDR2 FQGNSA. CDR3 length equals 14 residues. Trimming left V 4 bases short and J 7 bases short, with 16 bases between. The chain's CDR3 is CASSSPGRGRGYTF. The CDR3 DNA reads as TGTGCCAGCAGCTCTCCGGGCAGGGGTCGTGGCTACACCTTC. Combining the CDR3 with reference TRBV7-2 and TRBJ1-2 gives the whole variable domain GAGVSQSPSNKVTEKGKDVELRCDPISGHTALYWYRQSLGQGLEFLIYFQGNSAPDKSGLPSDRFSAERTGGSVSTLTIQRTQQEDSAVYLCASSSPGRGRGYTFGSGTRLTVV.

This clone was picked up one time. The chain carries TRBV5-1 and TRBJ2-1, with D possibly TRBD2 on 5 matching bases. V dropped 6 bases and J dropped 9 bases, with 16 bases sitting between them. Per germline, CDR1 SGHRS and CDR2 YFSETQ. This CDR3 contains 13 residues. CDR3 in amino acids: CASKNDGIVEQFF. In DNA, the CDR3 is TGCGCCAGCAAGAATGACGGGATCGTTGAGCAGTTCTTC.

The chain is built from TRBV28 and TRBJ1-1, with a tentative D call TRBD1 (6 bases). Germline V gene lookup returns CDR1 MDHEN and CDR2 SYDVKM. Trimming took off 8 bases at V and 5 bases at J, with 21 bases between the two ends. This CDR3 comprises 15 residues. DNA of the CDR3: TGTGCCAGCCGGGCGGGCGGGGGCCCCGGGACTGAAGCTTTCTTT. This translates into CASRAGGGPGTEAFF. The full variable domain, completed using reference TRBV28 and TRBJ1-1, is DVKVTQSSRYLVKRTGEKVFLECVQDMDHENMFWYRQDPGLGLRLIYFSYDVKMKEKGDIPEGYSVSREKKERFSLILESASTNQTSMYLCASRAGGGPGTEAFFGQGTRLTVV.

This clone showed up just once. This chain links TRBV25-1 with TRBJ2-1, with a possible D match to TRBD2 (5 bases). V lost 1 base and J lost 1, with 5 bases in between. There are 14 residues in the CDR3. The germline CDR1 and CDR2 sequences are MGHDK and SYGVNS. DNA for the CDR3: TGTGCCAGCAGTGAATGGGAGTCCTACAATGAGCAGTTCTTC. As protein: CASSEWESYNEQFF.

The J gene is TRBJ2-7, the V gene TRBV4-1; 9 bases match TRBD1. This CDR3 is built from 16 residues. Germline V CDR1 and CDR2: MGHRA, YSYEKL. The V segment lost 0 bases and the J segment 6 bases; nucleotides outside the gene matches: 9. The CDR3 sequence is CASSQEVGTGMGEQYF. DNA of the CDR3: TGCGCCAGCAGCCAAGAGGTCGGGACAGGGATGGGCGAGCAGTACTTC.

The CDR3 nucleotides read TGTGCCAGCAGTGAAATAGACAGCCTATGGGAGACCCAGTACTTC. As protein: CASSEIDSLWETQYF. The V gene is TRBV6-1, the J gene TRBJ2-5, with D tentatively TRBD1 (5 bases). V gave up 2 bases and J gave up 5 bases, with 15 bases separating them. CDR3 size: 15 residues. Germline values: CDR1 MNHNS, CDR2 SASEGT.

There are a few counts of this clone. The chain is built from TRBV28 and TRBJ2-1; TRBD2 agrees at 7 bases. V shed 3 bases, J shed 7 bases, and the junction held 12 bases outside the gene matches. Per the germline V gene, CDR1 is MDHEN and CDR2 is SYDVKM. The CDR3 runs to 16 residues. This CDR3 reads CASSLGTGGTQNEQFF. In nucleotides, the CDR3 is TGTGCCAGCAGTTTGGGGACGGGAGGAACACAAAATGAGCAGTTCTTC.

The chain links TRBV19 to TRBJ1-3; D is unresolved. Trimming took off 3 bases at V and 0 bases at J, with 9 bases between the two ends. This CDR3 has 15 amino acids. Per the germline V gene, CDR1 is LNHDA and CDR2 is SQIVND (reference sequence). CDR3 nucleotides: TGTGCCAGTAGTATTCGGCGAGGCTCTGGAAACACCATATATTTT. Encoded protein: CASSIRRGSGNTIYF.

V usage is TRBV9 and J usage is TRBJ2-1; TRBD2 matches 13 bases. The J segment lost 0 bases and the V segment lost 0 bases, leaving 3 bases of the junction unmatched. Germline V gene data show CDR1 as SGDLS and CDR2 as YYNGEE. The CDR3 is 18 residues long. Here the CDR3 DNA reads TGTGCCAGCAGCGTAGAACTAGCGGGAGGGAGCTCCTACAATGAGCAGTTCTTC. It encodes CASSVELAGGSSYNEQFF.

The CDR3 nucleotides read TGTGCCAGCAGTACCCCCGACAGCGCGTCCTACGAGCAGTACTTC. It encodes CASSTPDSASYEQYF. V is TRBV28 and J is TRBJ2-7; tentative D call: TRBD1 (5 bases). The length of the CDR3 is 15 residues. V was clipped by 5 bases and J by 1 base, with 15 bases between them. Germline loops: CDR1 MDHEN, CDR2 SYDVKM.

The chain couples TRBV4-2 to TRBJ2-1; 14 nucleotides align to TRBD2. The CDR3 totals 19 residues. The germline V gene has CDR1 LGHNA and CDR2 YNFKEQ. V shed 2 bases and J 1 base; nucleotides not matched to a gene: 7. The CDR3: CASSQPTGTSGSSYNEQFF. The CDR3, as DNA: TGTGCCAGCAGCCAACCCACCGGGACTAGCGGGAGTTCCTACAATGAGCAGTTCTTC.

The gene calls are TRBV19 and TRBJ1-5; TRBD1 aligns across 9 bases. This CDR3 is built from 16 residues. V lost 7 bases to trimming and J lost 5 bases; unmatched junction nucleotides: 12. Germline V CDR1 and CDR2: LNHDA, SQIVND (reference sequence). The CDR3 loop is CASKSGGQGTYQPQHF. The DNA of the CDR3 is TGTGCCAGTAAGTCCGGTGGACAGGGGACTTATCAGCCCCAGCATTTT. Drawing the rest from reference TRBV19 and TRBJ1-5, the complete variable domain is DGGITQSPKYLFRKEGQNVTLSCEQNLNHDAMYWYRQDPGQGLRLIYYSQIVNDFQKGDIAEGYSVSREKKESFPLTVTSAQKNPTAFYLCASKSGGQGTYQPQHFGDGTRLSIL.